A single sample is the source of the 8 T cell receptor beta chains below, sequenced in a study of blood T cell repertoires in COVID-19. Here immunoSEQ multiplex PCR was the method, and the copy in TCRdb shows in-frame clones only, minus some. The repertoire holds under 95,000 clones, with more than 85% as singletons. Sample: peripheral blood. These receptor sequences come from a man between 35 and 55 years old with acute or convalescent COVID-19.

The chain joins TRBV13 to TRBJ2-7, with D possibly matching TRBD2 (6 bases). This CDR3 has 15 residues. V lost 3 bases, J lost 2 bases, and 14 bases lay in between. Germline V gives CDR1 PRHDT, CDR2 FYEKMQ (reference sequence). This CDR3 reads CASSFGRQVTYEQYF. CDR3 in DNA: TGTGCCAGCAGCTTTGGGAGGCAGGTAACCTACGAGCAGTACTTC.

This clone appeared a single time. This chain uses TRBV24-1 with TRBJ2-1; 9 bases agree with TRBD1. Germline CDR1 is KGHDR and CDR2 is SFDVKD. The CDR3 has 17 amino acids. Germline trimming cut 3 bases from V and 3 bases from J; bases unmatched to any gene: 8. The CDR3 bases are TGTGCCACCAGTGATCCGCCGGGACAGGGCGACTACAATGAGCAGTTCTTC. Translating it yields CATSDPPGQGDYNEQFF.

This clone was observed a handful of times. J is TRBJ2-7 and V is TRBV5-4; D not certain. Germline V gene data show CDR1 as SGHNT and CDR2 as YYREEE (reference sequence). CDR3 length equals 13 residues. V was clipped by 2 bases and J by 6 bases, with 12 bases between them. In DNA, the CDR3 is TGTGCCAGCAGCTTAGGCAGCGAAGGCGAGCAGTACTTC. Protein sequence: CASSLGSEGEQYF. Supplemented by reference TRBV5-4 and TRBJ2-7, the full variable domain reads ETGVTQSPTHLIKTRGQQVTLRCSSQSGHNTVSWYQQALGQGPQFIFQYYREEENGRGNFPPRFSGLQFPNYSSELNVNALELDDSALYLCASSLGSEGEQYFGPGTRLTVT.

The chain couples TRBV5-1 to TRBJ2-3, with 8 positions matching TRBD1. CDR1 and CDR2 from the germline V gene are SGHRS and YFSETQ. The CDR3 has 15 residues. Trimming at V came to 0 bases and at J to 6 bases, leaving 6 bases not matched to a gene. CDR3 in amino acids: CASSLDRGTIDTQYF. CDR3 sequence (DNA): TGCGCCAGCAGCTTGGACAGGGGGACAATTGATACGCAGTATTTT.

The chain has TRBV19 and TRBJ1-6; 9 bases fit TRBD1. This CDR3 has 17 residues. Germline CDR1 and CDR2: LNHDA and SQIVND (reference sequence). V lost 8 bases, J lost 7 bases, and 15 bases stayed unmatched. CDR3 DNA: TGTGCCAGTGCGAACACTAGTCGGACAGGGGAAAATTCACCCCTCCACTTT. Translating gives CASANTSRTGENSPLHF.

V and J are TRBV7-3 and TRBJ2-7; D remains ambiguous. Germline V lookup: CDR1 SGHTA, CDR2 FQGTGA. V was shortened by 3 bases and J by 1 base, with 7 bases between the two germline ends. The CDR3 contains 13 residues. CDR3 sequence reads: CASSLSGSYEQYF. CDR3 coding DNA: TGTGCCAGCAGCTTGTCCGGGTCCTACGAGCAGTACTTC.

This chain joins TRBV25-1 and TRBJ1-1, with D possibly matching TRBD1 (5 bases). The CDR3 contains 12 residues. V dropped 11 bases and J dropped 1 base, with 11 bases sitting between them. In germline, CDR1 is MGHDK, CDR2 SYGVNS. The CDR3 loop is CAGKTENTEAFF. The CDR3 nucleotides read TGTGCCGGTAAGACAGAGAACACTGAAGCTTTCTTT.

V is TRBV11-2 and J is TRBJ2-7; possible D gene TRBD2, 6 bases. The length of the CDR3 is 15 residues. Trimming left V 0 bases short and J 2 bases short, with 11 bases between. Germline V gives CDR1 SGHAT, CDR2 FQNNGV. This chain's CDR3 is CASSLDRTGAYEQYF. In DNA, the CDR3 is TGTGCCAGCAGCTTAGACCGTACGGGGGCCTACGAGCAGTACTTC. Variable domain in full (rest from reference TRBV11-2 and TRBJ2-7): EAGVAQSPRYKIIEKRQSVAFWCNPISGHATLYWYQQILGQGPKLLIQFQNNGVVDDSQLPKDRFSAERLKGVDSTLKIQPAKLEDSAVYLCASSLDRTGAYEQYFGPGTRLTVT.